A selection of T cell receptor beta chains follows, all from one sample in a study of radiation and T cells in renal cell carcinoma. Data came from immunoSEQ multiplex PCR; TCRdb stores just in-frame clones and leaves some out. There are around 60,000 clones in the sample; around 76% occur only once, and over 6% lies in the top ten. The material was blood, obtained from a patient whose treatment included radiotherapy and nephrectomy. These receptors were collected from a man aged 60 to 75 with renal cell carcinoma. CDR3s include the opening cysteine and the closing phenylalanine or tryptophan. A D gene is named only where the DNA matches it firmly. Not all rows give a size; the values are once, few, many and, for expanded clones, a class.

j_call,clone_size,v_call,d_call,cdr3_aa,cdr3_nt
TRBJ1-1,-,TRBV19,-,CASKYTGVMNTEAFF,TGTGCCAGTAAGTACACGGGGGTAATGAACACTGAAGCTTTCTTT
TRBJ2-2,-,TRBV9,TRBD2,CASSESSGITGELFF,TGTGCCAGCAGCGAGAGTAGCGGGATCACCGGGGAGCTGTTTTTT
TRBJ2-3,-,TRBV5-1,-,CASSLTGDTDTQYF,TGCGCCAGCAGCTTGACCGGGGACACAGATACGCAGTATTTT
TRBJ2-6,-,TRBV19,-,CAVGGASGANVLTF,TGTGCCGTAGGCGGTGCCTCTGGGGCCAACGTCCTGACTTTC
TRBJ2-3,few,TRBV7-3,TRBD2,CASSLTRLAGGDTQYF,TGTGCCAGCAGCTTAACCCGACTAGCGGGGGGAGATACGCAGTATTTT
TRBJ2-3,few,TRBV18,TRBD1,CASSTAGTAFTDTQYF,TGTGCCAGCTCAACTGCCGGGACAGCCTTCACAGATACGCAGTATTTT
TRBJ2-2,-,TRBV5-1,TRBD1,CASSSGQGGTGELFF,TGCGCCAGCAGCTCGGGACAGGGGGGAACCGGGGAGCTGTTTTTT
TRBJ2-5,-,TRBV6-1,-,CASSEVGRETQYF,TGTGCCAGCAGTGAAGTGGGCCGCGAGACCCAGTACTTC
TRBJ2-1,few,TRBV2,TRBD2,CATLGGSGMGGNEQFF,TGTGCCACCCTGGGAGGTAGCGGGATGGGAGGCAATGAGCAGTTCTTC
TRBJ2-7,-,TRBV9,-,CASSVASQGPQYF,TGTGCCAGCAGCGTAGCCTCCCAGGGCCCGCAGTACTTC
TRBJ1-1,-,TRBV7-2,TRBD1,CASRQQGADMNTEAFF,TGTGCCAGCAGGCAACAGGGGGCAGATATGAACACTGAAGCTTTCTTT
TRBJ1-5,-,TRBV19,TRBD1,CASSTPGQISNQPQHF,TGTGCCAGTAGTACGCCGGGACAGATTAGCAATCAGCCCCAGCATTTT
TRBJ1-1,-,TRBV6-6,-,CASSYADSTEAFF,TGTGCCAGCAGTTACGCCGACAGTACTGAAGCTTTCTTT
TRBJ1-3,-,TRBV19,-,CASSVTGTVSGNTIYF,TGTGCCAGTAGTGTAACCGGGACGGTCTCTGGAAACACCATATATTTT
TRBJ2-2,-,TRBV19,-,CASSYPRTGELFF,TGTGCCAGTAGTTACCCGCGCACCGGGGAGCTGTTTTTT
TRBJ1-6,-,TRBV6-6,-,CASSLFTGSYNSPLHF,TGTGCCAGCAGCCTCTTTACAGGCTCCTATAATTCACCCCTCCACTTT
TRBJ1-1,-,TRBV5-1,-,CASSLPGAEAFF,TGCGCCAGCAGCTTGCCAGGGGCTGAAGCTTTCTTT
TRBJ1-1,-,TRBV30,TRBD1,CACPRTGGDTEAFF,TGTGCCTGCCCTCGGACAGGGGGGGACACTGAAGCTTTCTTT
TRBJ1-2,-,TRBV11-3,-,CASSLSFNGYTF,TGTGCCAGCAGCTTATCGTTTAACGGCTACACCTTC
TRBJ1-2,-,TRBV7-2,TRBD1,CASSAGTGERSYTF,TGTGCCAGCAGCGCCGGGACAGGGGAAAGGAGCTACACCTTC
TRBJ1-6,-,TRBV6-1,-,CASSEFGVSPLHF,TGTGCCAGCAGTGAATTCGGGGTTTCACCCCTCCACTTT
TRBJ2-2,-,TRBV7-6,-,CASSLVVQLGGELFF,TGTGCCAGCAGCTTAGTAGTGCAGCTTGGCGGGGAGCTGTTTTTT
TRBJ1-4,-,TRBV18,-,CASSLGWDNEKLFF,TGTGCCAGCTCACTCGGATGGGACAATGAAAAACTGTTTTTT
TRBJ2-1,-,TRBV19,TRBD2,CASSPRTSGSSYNEQFF,TGTGCCAGTAGTCCGAGGACTAGCGGGAGCTCCTACAATGAGCAGTTCTTC
TRBJ2-1,-,TRBV11-3,TRBD2,CASSAAGTSGINEQFF,TGTGCCAGCAGCGCCGCCGGGACTAGCGGGATTAATGAGCAGTTCTTC
TRBJ1-1,-,TRBV4-3,-,CASSQTLIQGPRNTEAFF,TGCGCCAGCAGCCAAACGTTAATTCAGGGCCCCAGGAACACTGAAGCTTTCTTT
TRBJ2-1,-,TRBV29-1,-,CSVEGTTNNEQFF,TGCAGCGTTGAGGGGACGACCAACAATGAGCAGTTCTTC